The present T cell receptor beta chain was sequenced within a study of cytomegalovirus exposure and HLA in healthy donors. It was with 60 Vbeta and 13 Jbeta primers that the PCR ran. Using immunoSEQ multiplex PCR, the repertoire was profiled, and TCRdb retains in-frame clones only, with some absent. The repertoire holds almost 70,000 clones, with 65% to 70% as singletons. V lost 4 bases and J lost 6; bases outside the gene matches: 6. This CDR3 spans 15 amino acids. In germline, CDR1 is ENHRY, CDR2 SYGVKD. This clone was observed once. The source material was PBMCs. The rearrangement links TRBV10-3 to TRBJ2-1; TRBD2 agrees at 10 bases. The clonotype originates from a male donor in good health and CMV-seropositive. CDR3 in amino acids: CAISGTSGGGNEQFF. The CDR3 bases are TGTGCCATCAGTGGGACTAGCGGCGGGGGCAATGAGCAGTTCTTC.